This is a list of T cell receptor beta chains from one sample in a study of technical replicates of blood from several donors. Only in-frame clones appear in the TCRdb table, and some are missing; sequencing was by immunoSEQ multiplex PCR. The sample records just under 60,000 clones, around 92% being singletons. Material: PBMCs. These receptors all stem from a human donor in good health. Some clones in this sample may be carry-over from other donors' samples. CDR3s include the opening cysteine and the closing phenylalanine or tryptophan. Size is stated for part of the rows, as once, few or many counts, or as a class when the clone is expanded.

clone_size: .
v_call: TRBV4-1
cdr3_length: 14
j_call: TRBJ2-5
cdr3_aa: CASSQGQGLETQYF

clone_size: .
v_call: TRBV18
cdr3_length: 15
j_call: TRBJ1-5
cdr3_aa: CASSPYSGQLWPQHF

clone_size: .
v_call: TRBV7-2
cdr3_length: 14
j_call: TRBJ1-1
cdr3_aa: CASTAERGRTEAFF

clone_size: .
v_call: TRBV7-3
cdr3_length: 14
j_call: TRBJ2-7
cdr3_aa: CASSLAGGPSEQYF

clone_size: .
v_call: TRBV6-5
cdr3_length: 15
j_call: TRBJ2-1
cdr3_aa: CASSAGVVGYNEQFF

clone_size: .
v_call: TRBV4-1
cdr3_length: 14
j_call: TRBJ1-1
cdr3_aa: CASSQTGVRTEAFF

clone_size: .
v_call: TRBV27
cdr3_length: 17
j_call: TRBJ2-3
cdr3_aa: CASSTGLAGEHTDTQYF

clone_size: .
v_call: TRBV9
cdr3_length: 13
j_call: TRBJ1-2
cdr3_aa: CASSAEDRDGYTF

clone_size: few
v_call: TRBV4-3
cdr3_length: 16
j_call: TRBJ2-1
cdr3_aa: CASSQETDSFYNEQFF

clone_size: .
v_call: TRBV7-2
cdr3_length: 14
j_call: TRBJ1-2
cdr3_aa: CASSSQGMGYGYTF

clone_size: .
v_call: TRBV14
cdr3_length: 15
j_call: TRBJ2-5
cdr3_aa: CASSRSRKGQETQYF

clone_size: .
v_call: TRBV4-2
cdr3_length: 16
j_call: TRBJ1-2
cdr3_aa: CASSQDRSPQGGGYTF

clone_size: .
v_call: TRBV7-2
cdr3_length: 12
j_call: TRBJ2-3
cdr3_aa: CASSPFTDTQYF

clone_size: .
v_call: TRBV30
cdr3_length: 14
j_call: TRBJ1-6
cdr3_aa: CACTGGVNNSPLHF

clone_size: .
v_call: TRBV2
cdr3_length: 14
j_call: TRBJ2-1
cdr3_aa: CASSTSTGGNEQFF

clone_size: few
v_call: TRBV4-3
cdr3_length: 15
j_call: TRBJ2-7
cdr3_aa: CASSQDRGQNYEQYF

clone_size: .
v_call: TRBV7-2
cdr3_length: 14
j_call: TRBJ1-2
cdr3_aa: CASSLDRGKYGYTF

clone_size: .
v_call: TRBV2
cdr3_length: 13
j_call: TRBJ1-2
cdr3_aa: CARGSQPRNGYTF

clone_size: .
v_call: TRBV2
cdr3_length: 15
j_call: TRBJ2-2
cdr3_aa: CASKPSRRNTGELFF

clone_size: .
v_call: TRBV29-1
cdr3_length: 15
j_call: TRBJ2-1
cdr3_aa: CSVRAGLAGRNEQFF

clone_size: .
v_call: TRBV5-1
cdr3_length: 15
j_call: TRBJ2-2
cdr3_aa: CASSLWTPNTGELFF

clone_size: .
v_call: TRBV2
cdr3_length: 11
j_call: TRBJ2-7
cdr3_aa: CASSLSYEQYF

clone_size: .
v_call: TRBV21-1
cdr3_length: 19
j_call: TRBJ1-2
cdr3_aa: CASSKGRTAGVDRPYGYTF

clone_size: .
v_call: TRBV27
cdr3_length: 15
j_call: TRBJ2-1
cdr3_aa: CASSPPGVTYNEQFF

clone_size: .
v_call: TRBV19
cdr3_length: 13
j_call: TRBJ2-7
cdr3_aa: CASSPVNSYEQYF

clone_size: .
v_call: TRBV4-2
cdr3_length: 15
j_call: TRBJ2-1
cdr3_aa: CASSQDSRGYDEQFF

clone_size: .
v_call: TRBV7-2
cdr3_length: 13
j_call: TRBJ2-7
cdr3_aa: CASSFNRVYEQYF

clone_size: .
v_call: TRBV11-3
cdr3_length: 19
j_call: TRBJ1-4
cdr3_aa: CASSLREDRVLRWLEKLFF

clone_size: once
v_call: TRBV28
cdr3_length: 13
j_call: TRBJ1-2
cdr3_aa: CASSLDRNYGYTF

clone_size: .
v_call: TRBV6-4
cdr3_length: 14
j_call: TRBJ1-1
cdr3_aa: CASSAGGWNTEAFF

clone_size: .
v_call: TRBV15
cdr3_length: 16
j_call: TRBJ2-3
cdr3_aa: CATSRVWGQRADTQYF

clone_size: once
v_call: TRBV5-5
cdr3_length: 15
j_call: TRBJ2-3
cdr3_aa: CASSRTSGSADTQYF

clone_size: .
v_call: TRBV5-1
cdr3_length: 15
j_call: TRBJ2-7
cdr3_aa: CASSLPGTGGYEQYF

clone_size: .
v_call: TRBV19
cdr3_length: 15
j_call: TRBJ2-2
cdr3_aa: CASRVERGRTGELFF

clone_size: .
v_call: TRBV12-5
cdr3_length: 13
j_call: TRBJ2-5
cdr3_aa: CASGPQGQETQYF

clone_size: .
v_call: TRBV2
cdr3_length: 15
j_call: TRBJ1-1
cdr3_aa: CASSEVQGAGTEAFF

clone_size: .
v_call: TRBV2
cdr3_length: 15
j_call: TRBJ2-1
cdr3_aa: CASKTDRGEYNEQFF

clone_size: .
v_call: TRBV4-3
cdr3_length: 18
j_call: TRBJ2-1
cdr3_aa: CASSQESIRESSYNEQFF

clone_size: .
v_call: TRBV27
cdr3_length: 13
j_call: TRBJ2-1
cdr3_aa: CASRRTSSHEQFF

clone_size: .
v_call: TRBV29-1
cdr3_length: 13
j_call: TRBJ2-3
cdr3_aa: CSAAGTGADTQYF

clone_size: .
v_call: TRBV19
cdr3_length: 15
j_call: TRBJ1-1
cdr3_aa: CASSGTGLTNTEAFF

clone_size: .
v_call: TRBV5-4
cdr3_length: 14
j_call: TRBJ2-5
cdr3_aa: CASSSGQGQETQYF

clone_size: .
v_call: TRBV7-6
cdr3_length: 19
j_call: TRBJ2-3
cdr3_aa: CASSSRNSGGPTSTDTQYF

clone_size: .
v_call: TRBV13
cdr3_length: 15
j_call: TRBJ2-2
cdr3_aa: CASSYTGQSTGELFF

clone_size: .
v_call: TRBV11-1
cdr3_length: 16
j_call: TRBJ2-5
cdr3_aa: CASSEWGLAGQETQYF

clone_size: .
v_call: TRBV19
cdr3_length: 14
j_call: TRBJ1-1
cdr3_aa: CASSSQGVLSEAFF

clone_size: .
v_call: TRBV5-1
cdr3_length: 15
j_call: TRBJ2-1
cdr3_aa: CASSFLAGGPNEQFF

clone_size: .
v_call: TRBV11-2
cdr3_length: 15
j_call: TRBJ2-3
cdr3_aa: CASSFKLGAPDTQYF

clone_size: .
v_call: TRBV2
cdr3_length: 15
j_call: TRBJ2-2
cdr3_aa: CASSEQGAQAGELFF

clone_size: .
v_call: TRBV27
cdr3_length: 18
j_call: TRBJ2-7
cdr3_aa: CASSLSVPRGVSSYEQYF

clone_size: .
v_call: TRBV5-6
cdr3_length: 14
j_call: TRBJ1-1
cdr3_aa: CASSRWGVNTEAFF

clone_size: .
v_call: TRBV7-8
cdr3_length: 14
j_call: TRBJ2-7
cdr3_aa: CASRRQGTVYEQYF

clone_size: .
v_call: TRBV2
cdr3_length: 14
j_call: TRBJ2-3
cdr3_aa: CATNGGRGADTQYF

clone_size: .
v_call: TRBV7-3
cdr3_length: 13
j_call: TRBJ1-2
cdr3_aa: CASSPGQGLGYTF

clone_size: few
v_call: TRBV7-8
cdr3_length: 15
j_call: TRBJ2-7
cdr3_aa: CASSWSRAGAGEQYF

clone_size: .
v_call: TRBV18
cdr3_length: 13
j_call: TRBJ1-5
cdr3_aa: CASSSDSNQPQHF

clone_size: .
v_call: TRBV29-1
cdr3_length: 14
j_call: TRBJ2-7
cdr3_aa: CSVVGPKSSYEQYF

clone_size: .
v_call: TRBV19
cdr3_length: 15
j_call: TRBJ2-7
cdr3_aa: CASRYGGQGAYEQYF